The 31 T cell receptor beta chains below all came from one sample that was sequenced in a study of cytomegalovirus exposure and HLA in healthy donors. The study ran its PCR with 60 Vbeta and 13 Jbeta primers. Data came from immunoSEQ multiplex PCR; TCRdb stores just in-frame clones and leaves some out. The sample totals around 200,000 clones. The sample taken for sequencing was PBMCs. The receptors derive from a woman between 18 and 29 years old in good health and CMV-seropositive.

The rearrangement links TRBV5-1 to TRBJ1-1; 8 bases agree with TRBD1. Germline CDR1 SGHRS, CDR2 YFSETQ. With 3 bases clipped from V and 2 bases from J, the junction kept 12 bases outside the gene matches. This CDR3 is 17 amino acids long. The CDR3 loop reads CASSWGQEWYYNTEAFF. CDR3 DNA sequence: TGCGCCAGCAGCTGGGGACAGGAGTGGTATTACAACACTGAAGCTTTCTTT.

This chain connects TRBV18 to TRBJ1-5; TRBD1 matches 9 bases. This CDR3 region has 16 residues. Unmatched junction bases numbered 9, after V lost 2 bases and J lost 7 bases. From germline, CDR1 is KGHSH and CDR2 LQKENI. CDR3: CASSPGQGRLGQPQHF. Here the CDR3 DNA reads TGTGCCAGCTCACCAGGACAGGGGAGACTTGGACAGCCCCAGCATTTT.

The chain carries TRBV9 and TRBJ2-5; D ambiguous. CDR3 length: 13 residues. Germline CDR1 is SGDLS and CDR2 is YYNGEE. V was pared by 3 bases and J by 4 bases, with 10 bases between. The CDR3 DNA follows: TGTGCCAGCAGCGGAGGCGTGAGAGAGACCCAGTACTTC. Its protein product is CASSGGVRETQYF.

V and J are TRBV19 and TRBJ2-5, with 7 nucleotides matching TRBD1. The V segment lost 4 bases and the J segment 5 bases; nucleotides outside the gene matches: 7. CDR3 length equals 14 residues. The germline gives CDR1 LNHDA, CDR2 SQIVND (reference sequence). The CDR3 nucleotides are TGTGCCAGTAGTACCGGGACAGCTCTGGAGACCCAGTACTTC. This codes for CASSTGTALETQYF.

The rearrangement uses TRBV6-1 and TRBJ2-1; unclear D gene. The CDR3 consists of 16 residues. The V and J ends lost 2 bases and 8 bases respectively, with 19 bases between them. Per the germline V gene, CDR1 is MNHNS and CDR2 is SASEGT. DNA for the CDR3: TGTGCCAGCAGTGAACCTATTGAAATCTCTTCGCATGAGCAGTTCTTC. Translated: CASSEPIEISSHEQFF.

This rearrangement joins TRBV29-1 to TRBJ1-1, with D tentatively TRBD1 (5 bases). Trimming removed 7 bases from V and 10 bases from J, with 22 bases in between. CDR1 and CDR2 (germline): SQVTM, ANQGSEA. This CDR3 region has 13 residues. CDR3 bases: TGCAGCGCACTCAGGGAGGGAGGTTTCGGAGCTTTCTTT. It yields the protein CSALREGGFGAFF.

The chain recombines TRBV6-5 with TRBJ2-7; D is possibly TRBD1 (6 bases). This CDR3 comprises 15 residues. V lost 2 bases, J lost 7 bases, and 18 bases lay in between. CDR1 is MNHEY and CDR2 is SVGAGI in the germline V gene. CDR3 in amino acids: CASSYMGAQSGEQYF. In nucleotides, the CDR3 is TGTGCCAGCAGTTACATGGGGGCTCAGTCCGGGGAGCAGTACTTC.

The chain joins TRBV19 to TRBJ1-2, with D possibly TRBD1 on 5 matching bases. This CDR3 region has 13 residues. In germline, CDR1 is LNHDA, CDR2 SQIVND (reference sequence). Trimming shortened V by 6 bases and J by 4 bases, and 12 bases separated the two germline ends. The CDR3 here is CASSSTEIYGYTF. The CDR3 nucleotides are TGTGCCAGTAGCTCGACAGAGATCTATGGCTACACCTTC.

The V gene is TRBV10-2, the J gene TRBJ2-7, with D possibly matching TRBD1 (6 bases). Germline V gives CDR1 WSHSY, CDR2 SAAADI. There are 15 residues in the CDR3. V was cut by 8 bases and J by 1 base, with 18 bases left in between. This chain's CDR3 is CASADNRVESYEQYF. CDR3 DNA sequence: TGCGCCAGCGCAGATAACAGGGTAGAATCCTACGAGCAGTACTTC.

Comment on this clone: The junction differs from germline at one of its ends, possibly a read error. The gene calls are TRBV7-7 and TRBJ2-5, with TRBD2 matching 11 bases. Germline assignment: CDR1 SSHAT and CDR2 FNYEAQ (reference sequence). The CDR3 totals 14 residues. CDR3 residues: CASSGTSGGETQYF. Here the CDR3 DNA reads TGTGCTAGCAGTGGGACTAGCGGAGGAGAGACCCAGTACTTC. Full variable domain (outside the CDR3, taken from reference TRBV7-7 and TRBJ2-5): GAGVSQSPRYKVTKRGQDVTLRCDPISSHATLYWYQQALGQGPEFLTYFNYEAQPDKSGLPSDRFSAERPEGSISTLTIQRTEQRDSAMYRCASSGTSGGETQYFGPGTRLLVL.

The rearrangement uses TRBV30 and TRBJ1-1; D gene ambiguous. V lost 4 bases, J lost 5 bases, and 8 bases lay in between. This CDR3 region has 11 residues. Per germline, CDR1 GTSNPN and CDR2 SVGIG (reference sequence). The DNA of the CDR3 is TGTGCCTGGACAGATGTGACTGAAGCTTTCTTT. Its protein is CAWTDVTEAFF.

Of note for this clone: Additional DNA sequences in this sample encode the identical CDR3. The gene calls are TRBV7-9 and TRBJ2-1; D remains ambiguous. The CDR3 runs to 13 residues. Trimming took 1 base from V and 2 from J, leaving 3 bases between them. Looked up from germline, CDR1 is SEHNR and CDR2 is FQNEAQ (reference sequence). The CDR3 DNA is TGTGCCAGCAGCTTAGGAGCCTACAATGAGCAGTTCTTC. Amino acid sequence: CASSLGAYNEQFF. Full variable domain (missing parts from reference TRBV7-9 and TRBJ2-1): DTGVSQNPRHKITKRGQNVTFRCDPISEHNRLYWYRQTLGQGPEFLTYFQNEAQLEKSRLLSDRFSAERPKGSFSTLEIQRTEQGDSAMYLCASSLGAYNEQFFGPGTRLTVL.

V and J are TRBV6-4 and TRBJ1-5; D unclear. V was pared by 8 bases and J by 5 bases, with 13 bases between. CDR1 is MRHNA and CDR2 is SNTAGT in the germline V gene. This CDR3 has 13 amino acids. CDR3 sequence (DNA): TGTGCCAGCGCGCCCGACAATTATCAGCCCCAGCATTTT. Translated, it gives CASAPDNYQPQHF.

The chain carries TRBV4-2 and TRBJ1-1, with D perhaps TRBD1 (6 bases). Germline V lookup: CDR1 LGHNA, CDR2 YNFKEQ. Trimming took 3 bases from V and 3 from J, leaving 8 bases between them. The CDR3 extends over 13 amino acids. CDR3 in DNA: TGTGCCAGCAGCCACTCAGGGGACACTGAAGCTTTCTTT. This sequence encodes CASSHSGDTEAFF.

V usage is TRBV5-5 and J usage is TRBJ2-7; the match to TRBD2 covers 7 bases. This CDR3 contains 13 residues. The germline gives CDR1 SGHKS, CDR2 YYEKEE (reference sequence). V was pared by 0 bases and J by 6 bases, with 3 bases of the junction left unmatched. This CDR3 is CASSLVAGVEQYF. CDR3 sequence (DNA): TGTGCCAGCAGCTTGGTGGCGGGAGTCGAGCAGTACTTC.

The chain recombines TRBV19 with TRBJ2-7; 9 bases agree with TRBD1. The germline V gene encodes CDR1 LNHDA and CDR2 SQIVND (reference sequence). This CDR3 is built from 11 residues. CDR3 nucleotide sequence: TGTGTCAGGGGACAGGGAAACGAGCAGTACTTC. Translating it yields CVRGQGNEQYF.

The rearrangement uses TRBV9 and TRBJ2-3, with D perhaps TRBD2 (6 bases). CDR3 length: 13 residues. Germline CDR1 reads SGDLS; CDR2 reads YYNGEE. With 7 bases removed from V and 2 bases from J, the gap between germline ends came to 11 bases. CDR3 amino acids: CASARGDTDTQYF. CDR3 sequence (DNA): TGTGCCAGCGCGCGGGGAGACACAGATACGCAGTATTTT.

The chain couples TRBV18 to TRBJ1-3; D is unclear. V lost 2 bases, J lost 0 bases, and 14 bases lay in between. The CDR3 length is 17 residues. The germline V gene has CDR1 KGHSH and CDR2 LQKENI. The CDR3 nucleotides read TGTGCCAGCTCACCATCACGTGCAGGCCCCTCTGGAAACACCATATATTTT. Translation: CASSPSRAGPSGNTIYF.

This clone is classed as medium-sized by frequency. Other DNA variants within this sample encode the same CDR3. The J gene is TRBJ2-5, the V gene TRBV19, with D unclear. The CDR3 is 13 residues long. The germline V gene encodes CDR1 LNHDA and CDR2 SQIVND (reference sequence). Trimming took off 0 bases at V and 5 bases at J, with 7 bases between the two ends. CDR3 nucleotide sequence: TGTGCCAGTAGTATAGATCTGGAGGAGACCCAGTACTTC. Translated, it gives CASSIDLEETQYF.

About this clone itself: Given the absence of the conserved phenylalanine or tryptophan at the CDR3 end, a read error is likely. The DNA is omitted, as the CDR3 cannot be located on it reliably, and the CDR3 follows TCRdb's listing. The chain employs TRBV5-6 and TRBJ1-4; TRBD1 reflects the table's D call only, with no check against the DNA. Germline V gives CDR1 SGHDT, CDR2 YYEEEE. The CDR3 length equals 8 residues, ends included. The CDR3 region is CASSPLRG.

The chain recombines TRBV10-2 with TRBJ1-2; D is uncertain. V lost 4 bases to trimming and J lost 0 bases, with 12 bases between them. The CDR3 has 15 residues. Germline lookup yields CDR1 WSHSY and CDR2 SAAADI. CDR3 sequence (DNA): TGCGCCAGCAGTGGTCAACCAGAGGCTAACTATGGCTACACCTTC. Encoded protein: CASSGQPEANYGYTF.

CDR3 loop: CAWSVSSPYNEQFF. In DNA form, the CDR3 reads TGTGCCTGGAGTGTTAGTAGCCCCTACAATGAGCAGTTCTTC. V and J are TRBV30 and TRBJ2-1; the D is unclear. The germline V gene has CDR1 GTSNPN and CDR2 SVGIG (reference sequence). V lost 0 bases and J lost 2, with 8 bases in between. This CDR3 contains 14 residues.

Comment on this clone: The junction departs from the called germline gene at one end, perhaps through a read error. The chain combines TRBV6-1 with TRBJ2-5; tentative D call: TRBD1 (5 bases). CDR1 is MNHNS, CDR2 SASEGT, per germline. The CDR3 length is 12 residues. This chain's CDR3 is CTSRVPDMTQYF. The CDR3 nucleotides are TGTACCAGCAGGGTGCCCGACATGACCCAGTACTTC.

The rearrangement joins TRBV10-3 to TRBJ1-2; unclear D gene. The length of the CDR3 is 13 residues. V was trimmed by 8 bases and J by 2 bases, leaving 12 bases between them. Germline loops: CDR1 ENHRY, CDR2 SYGVKD. The CDR3 sequence: CAIGTELNYGYTF. The CDR3 nucleotides are TGTGCCATCGGAACAGAACTCAACTATGGCTACACCTTC.

V gene TRBV2 combines with J gene TRBJ1-2; 7 bases agree with TRBD1. The CDR3 is 14 amino acids. Looked up from germline, CDR1 is SNHLY and CDR2 is FYNNEI. The V segment lost 2 bases and the J segment 4 bases; nucleotides outside the gene matches: 4. The CDR3 DNA is TGTGCCAGCAGTGAACGGGACAGCATCTATGGCTACACCTTC. It is translated as CASSERDSIYGYTF.

The chain employs TRBV29-1 and TRBJ1-1, with TRBD1 as a possible D gene (5 bases). The V and J ends lost 1 base and 7 bases respectively, with 16 bases between them. The CDR3 runs 14 residues. Germline CDR1 SQVTM, CDR2 ANQGSEA. CDR3 DNA: TGCAGCGTTGAAGTTTTAGGGGCTTCGAGTGAAGCTTTCTTT. It translates to CSVEVLGASSEAFF.

CDR3 DNA: TGTGCCAGCACAAATACGGGGGGATACTATGGCTACACCTTC. Its translation is CASTNTGGYYGYTF. This sequence joins TRBV28 and TRBJ1-2; a weak D match, TRBD1 (5 bases). Trimming took 7 bases from V and 3 from J, leaving 15 bases between them. CDR1 is MDHEN, CDR2 SYDVKM, per germline. The CDR3 extends over 14 amino acids.

The J gene is TRBJ2-3, the V gene TRBV7-2, with TRBD2 matching 12 bases. The CDR3 runs to 16 residues. Germline V gives CDR1 SGHTA, CDR2 FQGNSA. Losses at the gene ends were 5 bases for V and 0 bases for J; bases not matched to a gene: 3. CDR3: CASSLGTSGSTDTQYF. CDR3 nucleotide sequence: TGTGCCAGCAGCCTGGGGACTAGCGGGAGCACAGATACGCAGTATTTT.

This chain uses TRBV14 with TRBJ1-2; 7 bases map to TRBD1. The CDR3 has 15 residues. V was clipped by 4 bases and J by 5 bases; unmatched bases: 10. Germline values: CDR1 SGHDN, CDR2 FVKESK. The CDR3 DNA sequence: TGTGCCAGCAGCCGCCGACAGGGACCTGGGTATGGCTACACCTTC. Encoded protein: CASSRRQGPGYGYTF.

The chain combines TRBV25-1 with TRBJ2-5; the match to TRBD2 covers 8 bases. The ends lost 3 bases at V and 1 base at J; junction bases unmatched: 4. The germline V gene has CDR1 MGHDK and CDR2 SYGVNS. CDR3 length: 15 residues. CDR3 residues: CASSDSGAFQETQYF. The CDR3 DNA follows: TGTGCCAGCAGTGATAGCGGGGCCTTCCAAGAGACCCAGTACTTC.

This chain joins TRBV7-3 and TRBJ2-3, with TRBD2 identical over 12 bases. Per the germline V gene, CDR1 is SGHTA and CDR2 is FQGTGA. V lost 3 bases to trimming and J lost 4 bases; unmatched junction nucleotides: 2. This CDR3 comprises 15 residues. CDR3 loop: CASSFGLAGSDTQYF. The CDR3, as DNA: TGTGCCAGCAGCTTTGGACTAGCGGGGTCAGATACGCAGTATTTT.